Only a few counts were recorded for the clone carrying this TCR beta chain. The data are from a study of blood T cells in healthy people across ages. Whole-study context: About one barcoded beta molecule per two T cells was the capture yield of template switching.

Each donor was a healthy Caucasian individual from Russia, aged about 6 to 90. A sample-barcoded 5' primer and a J-beta primer mix were used in a second PCR of about 6 to 11 cycles. TCRdb re-called the 5' RACE reads through MiXCR, storing one row per CDR3 protein. The sample holds roughly 680,000 distinct CDR3 sequences, around 48% seen once. This CDR3 is 13 amino acids long. The germline gives CDR1 SGHTA, CDR2 FQGTGA. Germline trimming cut 5 bases from V and 6 bases from J; bases unmatched to any gene: 4. The source material was blood. This TCR came from a woman in her sixties in good health. The V gene is TRBV7-3, the J gene TRBJ2-7; 10 bases match TRBD1. In DNA form, the CDR3 reads TGTGCCAGCAGCACCGGGACAGGGGTCGAGCAGTACTTC. Amino acid sequence: CASSTGTGVEQYF. Based on the CDR3 plus reference TRBV7-3 and TRBJ2-7, the full variable domain is GAGVSQTPSNKVTEKGKYVELRCDPISGHTALYWYRQSLGQGPEFLIYFQGTGAADDSGLPNDRFFAVRPEGSVSTLKIQRTERGDSAVYLCASSTGTGVEQYFGPGTRLTVT.